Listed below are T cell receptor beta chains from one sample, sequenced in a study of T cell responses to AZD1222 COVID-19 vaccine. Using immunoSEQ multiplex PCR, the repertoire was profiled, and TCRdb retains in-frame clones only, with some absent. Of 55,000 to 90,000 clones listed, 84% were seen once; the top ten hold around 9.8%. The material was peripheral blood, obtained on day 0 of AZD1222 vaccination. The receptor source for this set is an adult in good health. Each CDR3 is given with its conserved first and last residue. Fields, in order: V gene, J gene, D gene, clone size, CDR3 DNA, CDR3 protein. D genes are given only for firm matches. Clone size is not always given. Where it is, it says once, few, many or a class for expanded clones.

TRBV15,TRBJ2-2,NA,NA,TGTGCCACCAGCAGAGGGTGGGGGGAGACCACCGGGGAGCTGTTTTTT,CATSRGWGETTGELFF
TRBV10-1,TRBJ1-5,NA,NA,TGCGCCGGCGACAGGAATCAGCCCCAGCATTTT,CAGDRNQPQHF
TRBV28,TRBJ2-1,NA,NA,TGTGCCAGCAGTCGTGCAGGGAGCTACAATGAGCAGTTCTTC,CASSRAGSYNEQFF
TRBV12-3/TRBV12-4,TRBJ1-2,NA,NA,TGTGCCAGCAGGGGGCAAGGCTATGGCTACACCTTC,CASRGQGYGYTF
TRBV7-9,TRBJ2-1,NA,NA,TGTGCCAGCGATAGACAGCCCGTCGATGAGCAGTTCTTC,CASDRQPVDEQFF
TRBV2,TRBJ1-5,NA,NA,TGTGCCAGCAGTGGGAACGGTGGGGGCTATCAGCCCCAGCATTTT,CASSGNGGGYQPQHF
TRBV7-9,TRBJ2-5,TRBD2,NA,TGTGCCAGCAGCTCCGTACTAGCGGGGGCAGAGACCCAGTACTTC,CASSSVLAGAETQYF
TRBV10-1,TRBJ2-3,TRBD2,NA,TGCGCCAGCAGTGAGTCGCGGGGGGCAGGTACAGATACGCAGTATTTT,CASSESRGAGTDTQYF
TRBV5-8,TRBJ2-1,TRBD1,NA,TGTGCCAGCAGCTTGTCGGGACAGTTTTACAATGAGCAGTTCTTC,CASSLSGQFYNEQFF
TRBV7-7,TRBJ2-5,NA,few,TGTGCTAGCAGCTTAGTAGGACAAGAGACCCAGTACTTC,CASSLVGQETQYF
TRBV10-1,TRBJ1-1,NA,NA,TGCGCCAGCAGTGTGAGCGGTGGTAAAGCTTTCTTT,CASSVSGGKAFF
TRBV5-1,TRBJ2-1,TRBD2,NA,TGCGCCAGCACCGACCCTAGCGGGGGGGAGAATGAGCAGTTCTTC,CASTDPSGGENEQFF
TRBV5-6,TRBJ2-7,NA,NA,TGTGCCAGCAGCCCGGGGACACCCGATTCCGAGCAGTACTTC,CASSPGTPDSEQYF
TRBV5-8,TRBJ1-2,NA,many,TGTGCCAGCAGCCCGCGAACAGGGAAGGCTGGCTACACCTTC,CASSPRTGKAGYTF
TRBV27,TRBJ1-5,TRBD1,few,TGTGCCAGCAGTGAATGGACAGGGGGTGGCAATCAGCCCCAGCATTTT,CASSEWTGGGNQPQHF
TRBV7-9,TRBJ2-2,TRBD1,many,TGTGCCAGCAGCAGATCAGACCCGGGACCCCAGGGGGTGAACACCGGGGAGCTGTTTTTT,CASSRSDPGPQGVNTGELFF
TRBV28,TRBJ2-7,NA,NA,TGTGCCAGCAGTAGTGGCCTCTCCTACGAGCAGTACTTC,CASSSGLSYEQYF
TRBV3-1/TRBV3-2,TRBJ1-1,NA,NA,TGTGCCAGTGGTATTTCAGGGTTACACACTGAAGCTTTCTTT,CASGISGLHTEAFF
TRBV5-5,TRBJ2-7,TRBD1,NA,TGTGCCAGCAGCTTATACGACAGGGCAACTGGCGAGCAGTACTTC,CASSLYDRATGEQYF
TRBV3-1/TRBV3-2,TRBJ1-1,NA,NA,TGTGCCAGCAGCCATGACGTCTCGGGAGCTTTCTTT,CASSHDVSGAFF
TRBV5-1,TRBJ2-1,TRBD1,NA,TGCGCCAGCAGCTCGACAGGGGCGCTCTCCTACAATGAGCAGTTCTTC,CASSSTGALSYNEQFF
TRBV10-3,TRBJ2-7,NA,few,TGTGCCACCAAAGGGAAGGAGGGAAACGCCTACGAGCAGTACTTC,CATKGKEGNAYEQYF
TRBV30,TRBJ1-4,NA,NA,TGTGCCTGGAGTGTTGGAGGGTTCAATGAAAAACTGTTTTTT,CAWSVGGFNEKLFF
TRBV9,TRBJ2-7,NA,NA,TGTGCCAGCAGCGTTGCGGGGTCCGCCTACGAGCAGTACTTC,CASSVAGSAYEQYF
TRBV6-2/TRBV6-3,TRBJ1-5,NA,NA,TGTGCCAGCAGTTCGGGCAACGGGAATCAGCCCCAGCATTTT,CASSSGNGNQPQHF
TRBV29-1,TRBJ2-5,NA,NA,TGCAGCGTCGCCACCGCTATAGGCCAAGAGACCCAGTACTTC,CSVATAIGQETQYF
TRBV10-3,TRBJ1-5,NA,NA,TGTGCCATCAGTAACAAACTCTTTGGGGATCAGCCCCAGCATTTT,CAISNKLFGDQPQHF
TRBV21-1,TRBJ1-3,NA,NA,TGTGCCAGCAGCAAAGAATCTATAGGCAGACCTAATGGAAACACCATATATTTT,CASSKESIGRPNGNTIYF
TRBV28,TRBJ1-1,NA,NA,TGTGCCAGCAGTTTAGTTCGGGCTGAAGCTTTCTTT,CASSLVRAEAFF
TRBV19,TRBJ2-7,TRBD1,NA,TGTGCCAGCGCAACTGGACAGGGGGTCTACGAGCAGTACTTC,CASATGQGVYEQYF
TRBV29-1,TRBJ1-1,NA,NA,TGCAGCGTCGATCTCGGACAGACGAACACTGAAGCTTTCTTT,CSVDLGQTNTEAFF
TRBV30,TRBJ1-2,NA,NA,TGTGCCTGGAGTAAGAACTATGGCTACACCTTC,CAWSKNYGYTF
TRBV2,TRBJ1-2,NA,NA,TGTGCCAGCAGTGAAAGACGTGGTGGAGGAGATGGCTACACCTTC,CASSERRGGGDGYTF
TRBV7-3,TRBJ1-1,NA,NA,TGTGCCAGCAGCTTAGACAGCCGGAACACTGAAGCTTTCTTT,CASSLDSRNTEAFF
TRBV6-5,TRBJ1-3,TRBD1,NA,TGTGCCAGCAGACAGGGACAGACTCGAGAAAACACCATATATTTT,CASRQGQTRENTIYF
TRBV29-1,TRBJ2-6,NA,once,TGCAGCGTTGTCGGGGAGGCTGGGGCCAACGTCCTGACTTTC,CSVVGEAGANVLTF
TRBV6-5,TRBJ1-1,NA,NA,TGTGCCAGCATGACTTTGGTGAACACTGAAGCTTTCTTT,CASMTLVNTEAFF
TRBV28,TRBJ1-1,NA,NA,TGTGCCAGCAGACACAGGGTTCGGGTTGTAGCTTTCTTT,CASRHRVRVVAFF
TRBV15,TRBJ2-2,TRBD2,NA,TGTGCCACCAGCAGAGATCCTTGGTCCAGCGGGGCGGGCACCGGGGAGCTGTTTTTT,CATSRDPWSSGAGTGELFF
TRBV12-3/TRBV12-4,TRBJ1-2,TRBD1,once,TGTGCCAGCAGTTCACGACGACAGGGAGGCTACACCTTC,CASSSRRQGGYTF
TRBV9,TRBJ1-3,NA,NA,TGTGCCAGCAGCCCCTTGCACGGGCCCACTAGCTCCATATATTTT,CASSPLHGPTSSIYF
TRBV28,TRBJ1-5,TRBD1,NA,TGTGCCAGCAGGTCGGGAGGACAGGGTGTCAATCAGCCCCAGCATTTT,CASRSGGQGVNQPQHF
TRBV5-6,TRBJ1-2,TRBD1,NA,TGTGCCAGCAGCCCTCGCGGGCGTGGACAGGGCTATGGCTACACCTTC,CASSPRGRGQGYGYTF
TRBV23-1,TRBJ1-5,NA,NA,TGCGCCAGCAGTCAATGGGGGAAGGCGCCCCAGCATTTT,CASSQWGKAPQHF
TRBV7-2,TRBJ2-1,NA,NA,TGTGCCAGCAGCTTGGGGGTAGAGCAGTTCTTC,CASSLGVEQFF
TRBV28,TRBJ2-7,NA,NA,TGTGCCAGCGTCAGGAGTTCCTACGAGCAGTACTTC,CASVRSSYEQYF
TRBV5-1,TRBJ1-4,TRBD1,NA,TGCGCCAGCAGTCCAGACAGGGCTTGGGAAAAACTGTTTTTT,CASSPDRAWEKLFF
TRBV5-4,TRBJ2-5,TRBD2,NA,TGTGCCAGCAGCTCCGGGGGGACTCCCGAGACCCAGTACTTC,CASSSGGTPETQYF
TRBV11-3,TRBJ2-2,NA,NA,TGTGCCAGCAGCGGACGGGGTACGAACACCGGGGAGCTGTTTTTT,CASSGRGTNTGELFF
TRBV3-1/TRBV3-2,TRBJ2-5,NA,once,TGTGCCAGCAGCCAAGTACAAGATAAAGAGACCCAGTACTTC,CASSQVQDKETQYF
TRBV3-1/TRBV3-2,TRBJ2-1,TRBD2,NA,TGTGCCAGCAGCCAGGGGTTAGCGGGGGTACCGTACAATGAGCAGTTCTTC,CASSQGLAGVPYNEQFF
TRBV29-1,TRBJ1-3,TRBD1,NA,TGCAGCGTTAAGGGGGCCAGCTCTGGAAACACCATATATTTT,CSVKGASSGNTIYF
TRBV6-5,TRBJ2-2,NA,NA,TGTGCCAGCACTAGGCAGGACTTAAACACCGGGGAGCTGTTTTTT,CASTRQDLNTGELFF
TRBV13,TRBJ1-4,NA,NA,TGTGCCAGCAGCTTAGGCCATGGAGAAAAACTGTTTTTT,CASSLGHGEKLFF
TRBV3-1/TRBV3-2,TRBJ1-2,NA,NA,TGTGCCAGCAGCCAAATGGGGGGCTACACCTTC,CASSQMGGYTF
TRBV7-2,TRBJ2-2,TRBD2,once,TGTGCCAGCAGCTTTACGGGGGGCACCGGGGAGCTGTTTTTT,CASSFTGGTGELFF
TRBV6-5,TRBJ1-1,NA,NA,TGTGCCAGCAGTCCATCGGGGGTTGCCACTGAAGCTTTCTTT,CASSPSGVATEAFF
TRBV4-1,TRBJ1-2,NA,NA,TGCGCCAGCAGCCAAGAATACCAGGGATCCTATGGCTACACCTTC,CASSQEYQGSYGYTF
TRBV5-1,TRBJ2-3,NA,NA,TGCGCCAGCAGCTTAATCCAGGTTCAGGGACCGTGGTATTTT,CASSLIQVQGPWYF